A single sample gave rise to the 20 T cell receptor beta chains below, sequenced in a study of T cells in Graves' hyperthyroidism and ophthalmopathy. RNA transcripts yielded amplified TCR beta CDR3 regions. The HTBI primer set drove a first-round RT-PCR of the TCR CDR3. One entry per CDR3 protein results from TCRdb running MiXCR on the multiplex PCR reads. The data hold some 770,000 distinct CDR3 sequences, with 16% observed a single time. Sequenced: blood. Receptors originate from a man between 18 and 29 years old with Graves' hyperthyroidism.

V usage is TRBV9 and J usage is TRBJ1-1; D is possibly TRBD1 (5 bases). The V and J ends lost 0 bases and 5 bases respectively, with 17 bases between them. CDR1 and CDR2 from the germline V gene are SGDLS and YYNGEE. The CDR3 consists of 16 residues. CDR3 DNA: TGTGCCAGCAGCGTAGGGCTGGGGGGTGGGCCTACTGAAGCTTTCTTT. As protein: CASSVGLGGGPTEAFF.

The V and J genes are TRBV6-1 and TRBJ2-1; 8 nucleotides align to TRBD1. Germline CDR1 and CDR2: MNHNS and SASEGT. Unmatched junction bases numbered 12, after V lost 7 bases and J lost 4 bases. CDR3 length: 16 amino acids. The CDR3 DNA follows: TGTGCCAGCATTCCCGACGGGGACAGGAGATACAATGAGCAGTTCTTC. This translates into CASIPDGDRRYNEQFF.

In its sample, this clonotype was seen many times. V usage is TRBV30 and J usage is TRBJ2-3, with D perhaps TRBD2 (6 bases). The CDR3 runs to 17 residues. From germline, CDR1 is GTSNPN and CDR2 SVGIG (reference sequence). Deletions cut 1 base from V and 3 bases from J, with 20 bases between. The CDR3 loop reads CAWSGLAGRRRTDTQYF. CDR3 nucleotide sequence: TGTGCCTGGAGTGGCCTTGCGGGGAGGCGGCGGACAGATACGCAGTATTTT. Full variable domain (remainder filled in from reference TRBV30 and TRBJ2-3): SQTIHQWPATLVQPVGSPLSLECTVEGTSNPNLYWYRQAAGRGLQLLFYSVGIGQISSEVPQNLSASRPQDRQFILSSKKLLLSDSGFYLCAWSGLAGRRRTDTQYFGPGTRLTVL.

This clonotype was picked up a small number of times. The chain links TRBV9 to TRBJ2-2; TRBD2 matches 9 bases. Per germline, CDR1 SGDLS and CDR2 YYNGEE. J gave up 1 base and V 7 bases, and 8 bases lay outside the gene matches. The CDR3 runs 16 residues. CDR3 region: CASGPSGTLNTGELFF. The CDR3 DNA sequence: TGTGCCAGCGGACCTAGCGGGACCTTGAACACCGGGGAGCTGTTTTTT.

This clonotype came up a few times. This chain uses TRBV7-2 with TRBJ2-2; no clear D. The CDR3 spans 13 residues. Germline CDR1 reads SGHTA; CDR2 reads FQGNSA. Deletions cut 5 bases from V and 6 bases from J, with 10 bases between. DNA of the CDR3: TGTGCCAGCAGCCCCATTGGGGCCGGGGAGCTGTTTTTT. Encoded protein: CASSPIGAGELFF.

This clonotype was seen ten or more times. The gene calls are TRBV24-1 and TRBJ2-1; a weak D match, TRBD1 (5 bases). The CDR3 totals 13 residues. V was shortened by 7 bases and J by 6 bases, with 12 bases between the two germline ends. CDR1 and CDR2 (germline): KGHDR, SFDVKD. CDR3 in amino acids: CATSSTQGNEQFF. The CDR3 bases are TGTGCCACCAGCTCGACTCAGGGCAATGAGCAGTTCTTC.

The chain carries TRBV29-1 and TRBJ2-5, with D possibly TRBD2 on 5 matching bases. Germline V gene data show CDR1 as SQVTM and CDR2 as ANQGSEA. V was clipped by 6 bases and J by 6 bases, with 20 bases between them. CDR3 length equals 14 residues. The chain's CDR3 is CSVTGLSEGQTQYF. The CDR3 DNA follows: TGCAGCGTCACCGGGCTTTCCGAGGGCCAGACCCAGTACTTC.

The sample holds many counts of this clonotype. The chain combines TRBV10-1 with TRBJ2-7; possibly TRBD1 or TRBD2 for D (5 bases each). Trimming pared 3 bases from V and 2 bases from J, leaving 11 bases between. The CDR3 has 14 residues. Germline V gene data show CDR1 as WNHNN and CDR2 as SYGVQD (reference sequence). The CDR3 DNA reads TGCGCCAGCAGTGAAGTGGGGGAACCCTACGAGCAGTACTTC. Encoded protein: CASSEVGEPYEQYF.

This clonotype has ten or more counts. The rearrangement links TRBV12-3 or TRBV12-4 to TRBJ2-7; D tentatively reads TRBD1 or TRBD2 (5 bases each). Between the trimmed V and J ends, which lost 6 bases and 3 bases, there was a span of 12 bases. The CDR3 has 13 amino acids. The CDR3 sequence is CASSLRGNYEQYF. In DNA, the CDR3 is TGTGCCAGCAGCTTGAGGGGTAACTACGAGCAGTACTTC.

In its sample, this clonotype was seen a few times. V gene TRBV19 combines with J gene TRBJ2-6; 12 positions agree with TRBD2. V trimming: 5 bases; J trimming: 2 bases; junction bases outside the gene matches: 7. CDR1 and CDR2 (germline): LNHDA, SQIVND (reference sequence). The CDR3 runs to 18 residues. The CDR3, as DNA: TGTGCCAGTAGTCCCACTAGACTAGCGGGAGCTGGGGCCAACGTCCTGACTTTC. It specifies CASSPTRLAGAGANVLTF.

The rearrangement joins TRBV6-5 to TRBJ1-1; D remains ambiguous. The germline V and J ends were trimmed by 2 bases and 11 bases, with 12 bases remaining between them. Germline values: CDR1 MNHEY, CDR2 SVGAGI. The CDR3 sequence is 12 residues long. CDR3 loop: CASSYGPDAAFF. Written as DNA, the CDR3 is TGTGCCAGCAGTTACGGGCCGGACGCGGCTTTCTTT.

This clonotype has more than one count but fewer than ten. The chain employs TRBV3-1 and TRBJ1-1; possibly TRBD1 for D (5 bases). The germline V gene encodes CDR1 LGHDT and CDR2 YNNKEL (reference sequence). V lost 7 bases and J 0 bases, leaving 18 bases between the germline ends. The CDR3 length is 16 residues. The CDR3 protein is CASTSGVGVMNTEAFF. The CDR3 DNA is TGTGCCAGCACTTCTGGGGTGGGGGTCATGAACACTGAAGCTTTCTTT.

The V call is TRBV2, the J call TRBJ1-5; the D is unclear. Deletions cut 8 bases from V and 7 bases from J, with 12 bases between. Germline CDR1 and CDR2: SNHLY and FYNNEI. There are 12 residues in the CDR3. This CDR3 reads CASGRELQPQHF. In DNA form, the CDR3 reads TGTGCCAGCGGAAGGGAGTTGCAGCCCCAGCATTTT.

V gene TRBV4-3 combines with J gene TRBJ2-1; the match to TRBD2 covers 9 bases. Germline-derived CDR1 and CDR2 are LGHNA and YSLEER. The CDR3 has 14 amino acids. The trim removed 8 bases at V and 3 bases at J, leaving 5 bases unmatched. The CDR3 spells CASGERGDYNEQFF. CDR3 DNA: TGCGCCAGCGGCGAGCGGGGGGACTACAATGAGCAGTTCTTC.

The rearrangement uses TRBV29-1 and TRBJ1-1, with 8 bases identical to TRBD1. CDR3 length: 14 amino acids. V gave up 4 bases and J gave up 0 bases; unmatched junction bases: 4. Germline V gene lookup returns CDR1 SQVTM and CDR2 ANQGSEA. CDR3 DNA: TGCAGCGTTGCGGTACAGGGGGTGAACACTGAAGCTTTCTTT. Translated: CSVAVQGVNTEAFF.

This clonotype appeared a few times. The chain combines TRBV28 with TRBJ1-1; D ambiguous. CDR1 is MDHEN and CDR2 is SYDVKM in the germline V gene. The length of the CDR3 is 15 residues. V lost 1 base and J lost 5, with 14 bases in between. CDR3 in DNA: TGTGCCAGCAGTTTATTGGGAGAGGCTGAAACTGAAGCTTTCTTT. This codes for CASSLLGEAETEAFF.

This clonotype showed up many times. V usage is TRBV2 and J usage is TRBJ1-6; TRBD1 is a possible D gene (5 bases). The CDR3 is 16 amino acids. Germline V gene lookup returns CDR1 SNHLY and CDR2 FYNNEI. Trimming shortened V by 8 bases and J by 11 bases, and 25 bases separated the two germline ends. CDR3 loop: CASLARPDSPHTPLHF. In DNA form, the CDR3 reads TGTGCCAGCCTCGCCCGACCTGACAGCCCCCACACACCCCTCCACTTT.

This sequence joins TRBV12-3 or TRBV12-4 and TRBJ2-7, with 14 bases aligning to TRBD2. V trimming: 6 bases; J trimming: 4 bases; junction bases outside the gene matches: 14. The CDR3 is 18 residues long. CDR3 in amino acids: CASSGSTSGRAGKYEQYF. In nucleotides, the CDR3 is TGTGCCAGCAGCGGATCGACTAGCGGGAGGGCTGGGAAGTACGAGCAGTACTTC.

With regard to this clonotype: A much bigger clone sits one base away, suggesting this may be a read error. The chain is built from TRBV7-2 and TRBJ1-1, with D hard to call. Germline V gene sequence: CDR1 SGHTA, CDR2 FQGNSA. This CDR3 is built from 12 residues. The CDR3 nucleotides are TGTGCCAACAGCTTAGCGGCAGTTGAAGCTTTCTTT. Amino acid sequence: CANSLAAVEAFF.

This clonotype was counted ten times or more. V is TRBV6-5 and J is TRBJ2-7; the D is unclear. CDR1 MNHEY and CDR2 SVGAGI come from the germline V gene. The CDR3 loop spans 13 amino acids. The germline V and J ends were trimmed by 0 bases and 1 base, with 4 bases remaining between them. CDR3 nucleotides: TGTGCCAGCAGTTACTCAGGATCCTACGAGCAGTACTTC. Translated, it gives CASSYSGSYEQYF.